This entry lists 3 T cell receptor beta chains sequenced from one sample in a study of blood T cell repertoires in COVID-19. Produced via immunoSEQ multiplex PCR; TCRdb's table is partial and in-frame only. The table has roughly 30,000 clones, about 90% seen once. Sequencing was performed on peripheral blood. The receptor source for this set is a human donor in a cohort sampled during active COVID-19.

The genes are TRBV7-3 and TRBJ1-1, with 8 bases identical to TRBD1. The V gene end was trimmed by 2 bases and the J gene end by 6 bases; junction bases not matched to a gene: 8. Germline CDR1 SGHTA, CDR2 FQGTGA. The CDR3 totals 15 residues. The CDR3 loop reads CASSLGQGLGPEAFF. The DNA of the CDR3 is TGTGCCAGCAGCTTAGGACAGGGCCTGGGGCCTGAAGCTTTCTTT.

There are a few counts of this clone. The chain recombines TRBV19 with TRBJ1-6; D uncertain. CDR1 and CDR2 from the germline V gene are LNHDA and SQIVND (reference sequence). Trimming removed 5 bases from V and 8 bases from J, with 16 bases in between. CDR3 length equals 15 residues. In DNA form, the CDR3 reads TGTGCCAGTAGTCGTGTGGGGAGGGAATATTCACCCCTCCACTTT. Translation: CASSRVGREYSPLHF.

The V and J genes are TRBV3-1 (or the pseudogene TRBV3-2) and TRBJ2-5; D not certain. Trimming stripped 4 bases from V and 7 bases from J, with 19 bases between. CDR1 and CDR2 (germline): LGHDT, YNNKEL (reference sequence). This CDR3 has 15 amino acids. CDR3 in DNA: TGTGCCAGCAGCCCTATAAGTCAGAGGAGCGTGACCCAGTACTTC. Amino acid sequence: CASSPISQRSVTQYF.